Below are 6 T cell receptor beta chains sequenced from a single sample in a study of blood T cell repertoires in COVID-19. Profiled with immunoSEQ multiplex PCR; TCRdb holds only in-frame clones, not every one. The data contain roughly 230,000 clones, 84% of them singletons. Input material: peripheral blood. Receptors were obtained from a man in his forties or fifties with acute or convalescent COVID-19.

This rearrangement joins TRBV5-6 to TRBJ2-7; 14 bases are a match to TRBD2. The trim removed 2 bases at V and 2 bases at J, leaving 3 bases unmatched. The CDR3 covers 16 residues. From germline, CDR1 is SGHDT and CDR2 YYEEEE. In DNA, the CDR3 is TGTGCCAGCAGCTTTCAGGGACTAGCGGGGGCCTACGAGCAGTACTTC. Translated, it gives CASSFQGLAGAYEQYF.

The chain carries TRBV21-1 and TRBJ2-7; the listed D gene, TRBD2, was not tested against the DNA. TRBV21-1 counts as a pseudogene. This CDR3 has 13 amino acids. The CDR3 DNA is TGTGCCAGCAGCAAAGACGGAGGGGACGAGCAGTACTTC. Its translation: CASSKDGGDEQYF.

A few counts support this clone. The chain links TRBV5-8 to TRBJ2-2; 12 nucleotides agree with TRBD1. Looked up from germline, CDR1 is SGHTS and CDR2 is YDEGEE. This CDR3 is built from 15 residues. The V gene end was trimmed by 6 bases and the J gene end by 6 bases; junction bases not matched to a gene: 6. The CDR3 reads CASTGDRGRSGELFF. DNA for the CDR3: TGTGCCAGCACCGGGGACAGGGGGCGTTCCGGGGAGCTGTTTTTT.

This clone was found once. The chain recombines TRBV28 with TRBJ2-1, with a possible D match to TRBD2 (5 bases). V was shortened by 5 bases and J by 0 bases, with 8 bases between the two germline ends. There are 14 residues in the CDR3. CDR1 is MDHEN, CDR2 SYDVKM, per germline. DNA for the CDR3: TGTGCCAGCAGTCGTGGGAGCTCCTACAATGAGCAGTTCTTC. Translation gives CASSRGSSYNEQFF. The whole variable domain, filled in from reference TRBV28 and TRBJ2-1, reads DVKVTQSSRYLVKRTGEKVFLECVQDMDHENMFWYRQDPGLGLRLIYFSYDVKMKEKGDIPEGYSVSREKKERFSLILESASTNQTSMYLCASSRGSSYNEQFFGPGTRLTVL.

For this clone: This specimen includes other DNA sequences encoding the same CDR3. This rearrangement joins TRBV28 to TRBJ1-1; 9 bases align to TRBD1. CDR3 size: 14 residues. With 3 bases clipped from V and 4 bases from J, the junction kept 3 bases outside the gene matches. Germline lookup yields CDR1 MDHEN and CDR2 SYDVKM. CDR3 residues: CASSLVTGGTEAFF. For the CDR3, the DNA is TGTGCCAGCAGTTTGGTGACAGGGGGCACTGAAGCTTTCTTT.

The V and J genes are TRBV5-1 and TRBJ2-7; 10 bases match TRBD1. The germline gives CDR1 SGHRS, CDR2 YFSETQ. After removal of 3 bases from V and 4 bases from J, the junction contained 7 bases not matched to a gene. There are 15 residues in the CDR3. CDR3: CASSWTGGSAYEQYF. CDR3 nucleotide sequence: TGCGCCAGCAGCTGGACAGGGGGGTCTGCGTACGAGCAGTACTTC.